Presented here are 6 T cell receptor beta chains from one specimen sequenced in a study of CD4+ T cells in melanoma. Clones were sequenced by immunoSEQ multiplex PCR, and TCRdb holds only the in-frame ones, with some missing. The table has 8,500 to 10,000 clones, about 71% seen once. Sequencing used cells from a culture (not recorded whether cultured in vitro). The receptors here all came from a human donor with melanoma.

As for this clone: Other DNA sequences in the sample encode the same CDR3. CDR3 amino acids: CASSVPLSYEQYF. CDR3 bases: TGTGCCAGCAGTGTACCACTCTCCTACGAGCAGTACTTC. The chain combines TRBV2 with TRBJ2-7; no firm D call. Trimming left V 4 bases short and J 0 bases short, with 7 bases between. Germline-derived CDR1 and CDR2 are SNHLY and FYNNEI. This CDR3 has 13 residues.

The CDR3 coding sequence is TGTGCCTGGAGGAGGGACAGGGGTTTTGGCTACACCTTC. It is translated as CAWRRDRGFGYTF. The V call is TRBV30, the J call TRBJ1-2; TRBD1 agrees at 10 bases. This CDR3 contains 13 residues. With V trimmed by 3 bases and J by 7 bases, 5 bases remained unmatched. Looked up from germline, CDR1 is GTSNPN and CDR2 is SVGIG (reference sequence).

The CDR3: CASRDGSSYEQYF. DNA for the CDR3: TGTGCCAGCCGCGACGGGAGCTCCTACGAGCAGTACTTC. The V and J genes are TRBV2 and TRBJ2-7, with D perhaps matching TRBD2 (6 bases). There are 13 residues in the CDR3. Between the trimmed V and J ends, which lost 8 bases and 0 bases, there was a span of 11 bases. In germline, CDR1 is SNHLY, CDR2 FYNNEI.

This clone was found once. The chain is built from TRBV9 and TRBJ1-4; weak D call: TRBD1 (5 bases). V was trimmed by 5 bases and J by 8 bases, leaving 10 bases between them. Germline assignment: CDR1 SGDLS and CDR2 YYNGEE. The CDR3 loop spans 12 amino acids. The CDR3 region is CASSRDGEKLFF. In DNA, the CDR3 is TGTGCCAGCAGTCGGGACGGGGAAAAACTGTTTTTT.

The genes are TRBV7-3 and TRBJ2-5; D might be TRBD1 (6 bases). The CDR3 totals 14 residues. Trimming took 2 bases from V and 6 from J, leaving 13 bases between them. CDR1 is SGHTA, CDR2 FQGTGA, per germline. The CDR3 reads CASSLRLGAKTQYF. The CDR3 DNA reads TGTGCCAGCAGCTTACGGTTGGGGGCCAAGACCCAGTACTTC.

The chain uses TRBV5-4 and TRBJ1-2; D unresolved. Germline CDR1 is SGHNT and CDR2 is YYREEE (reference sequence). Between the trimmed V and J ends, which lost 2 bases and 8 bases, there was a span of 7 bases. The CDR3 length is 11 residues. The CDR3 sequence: CASSFGRGYTF. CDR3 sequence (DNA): TGTGCCAGCAGCTTTGGGAGGGGCTACACCTTC.